This TCR beta chain was retrieved from a study of blood T cell repertoires in COVID-19. Study information: COVID-19 samples from acute and convalescent phases originated in the United States, Italy and Spain. T cells, B-cell-depleted T cells, or PBMCs supplied cDNA or gDNA.

In the study's own analysis: Nucleated cell number was recorded as an estimate derived from reference gene primer amplification. Only in-frame clones appear in the TCRdb table, and some are missing; sequencing was by immunoSEQ multiplex PCR. V, J and clone size derive from that table, while D and trimming were established from the DNA sequence. The data show about 290,000 clones, around 88% seen once. The CDR3 runs 13 residues. Germline V gene data show CDR1 as LNHNV and CDR2 as YYDKDF (reference sequence). With 8 bases removed from V and 4 bases from J, the gap between germline ends came to 13 bases.

The TCR was taken from a man aged 40-49 years with acute or convalescent COVID-19. The specimen sequenced was peripheral blood. This chain uses TRBV15 with TRBJ2-3; D is ambiguous. CDR3 sequence reads: CATSTYPSDTQYF. CDR3 coding DNA: TGTGCCACCTCCACATACCCGTCAGATACGCAGTATTTT.